These T cell receptor beta chains were read from a single sample in a study of shared clonotypes between healthy human individuals. TCRdb's copy holds only in-frame clones and misses some; the assay was immunoSEQ multiplex PCR. The data contain some 1.1 million clones, approximately 77% of them singletons. Sequencing was performed on memory CD4+ T cells from PBMCs. Receptors originate from a man between 18 and 29 years old in good health. Some clones in this sample may be carry-over from other donors' samples. Both conserved end residues are part of each CDR3. A D gene is named only where the DNA matches it firmly. Only part of the rows carry a size: once, few, many, or a class if the clone is expanded.

clone size | J gene | V gene | D gene | CDR3 protein | CDR3 DNA
- | TRBJ1-2 | TRBV30 | - | CAWSATENYGYTF | TGTGCCTGGAGTGCGACGGAGAACTATGGCTACACCTTC
many | TRBJ2-1 | TRBV7-9 | TRBD2 | CASSSRLAGDNEQFF | TGTGCCAGCAGCTCGAGACTAGCGGGGGACAATGAGCAGTTCTTC
- | TRBJ2-7 | TRBV19 | TRBD1 | CASSRPGTGEEKQYF | TGTGCCAGTAGTAGGCCGGGGACAGGCGAGGAGAAGCAGTACTTC
few | TRBJ2-3 | TRBV2 | TRBD1 | CASSPSPGTGREGTDTQYF | TGTGCCAGCAGCCCCAGTCCCGGGACAGGGAGGGAGGGCACAGATACGCAGTATTTT
- | TRBJ2-3 | TRBV7-3 | - | CASSSIGRDTQYF | TGTGCCAGCAGCTCCATTGGGCGGGATACGCAGTATTTT
- | TRBJ1-5 | TRBV4-2 | TRBD1 | CASSPLLARGRSQPQHF | TGTGCCAGCAGCCCCCTTCTAGCCAGGGGGCGAAGTCAGCCCCAGCATTTT
- | TRBJ2-2 | TRBV5-8 | - | CASRRHSNTGELFF | TGTGCCAGCAGAAGACACTCGAACACCGGGGAGCTGTTTTTT
- | TRBJ2-5 | TRBV15 | TRBD1 | CATEGGTGVGETQYF | TGTGCCACCGAAGGAGGGACAGGGGTTGGGGAGACCCAGTACTTC
once | TRBJ1-3 | TRBV2 | - | CASSDKSSGNTIYF | TGTGCCAGCAGTGATAAGAGCTCTGGAAACACCATATATTTT
few | TRBJ2-1 | TRBV7-2 | - | CASSRGMYNEQFF | TGTGCCAGCAGCCGGGGGATGTACAATGAGCAGTTCTTC
- | TRBJ2-1 | TRBV4-2 | - | CASSQVDYPTQFF | TGTGCCAGCAGCCAAGTAGACTACCCAACGCAGTTCTTC
- | TRBJ1-1 | TRBV5-1 | TRBD1 | CASSSRQGAGTEAFF | TGCGCCAGCAGCTCCCGACAGGGGGCAGGCACTGAAGCTTTCTTT
- | TRBJ2-1 | TRBV28 | TRBD2 | CASRKLVAGGSGYNEQFF | TGTGCCAGCAGAAAATTAGTAGCGGGAGGGTCAGGGTACAATGAGCAGTTCTTC
- | TRBJ2-7 | TRBV6-1 | TRBD1 | CASSPDRVYEQYF | TGTGCCAGCAGTCCGGACAGGGTCTACGAGCAGTACTTC
- | TRBJ1-2 | TRBV5-1 | - | CASSLGGNYGYTF | TGCGCCAGCAGCTTGGGTGGTAACTATGGCTACACCTTC
- | TRBJ2-7 | TRBV5-6 | - | CASLKPGLGSYEQYF | TGTGCCAGCCTTAAACCGGGCTTAGGGTCCTACGAGCAGTACTTC
- | TRBJ1-3 | TRBV28 | - | CASSPPGRTPGNTIYF | TGTGCCAGCAGCCCACCCGGACGGACACCTGGAAACACCATATATTTT
- | TRBJ2-2 | TRBV7-2 | - | CASSLRTLTNTGELFF | TGTGCCAGCAGCTTACGGACTCTTACGAACACCGGGGAGCTGTTTTTT
many | TRBJ2-3 | TRBV5-1 | TRBD2 | CASSLLAGGNTDTQYF | TGCGCCAGCAGCTTACTAGCGGGAGGGAACACAGATACGCAGTATTTT
- | TRBJ2-1 | TRBV7-3 | - | CASSPLAGAGNEQFF | TGTGCCAGCAGCCCTCTTGCTGGGGCGGGCAATGAGCAGTTCTTC
- | TRBJ2-1 | TRBV2 | TRBD2 | CASVAGTSGRGSYNEQFF | TGTGCCAGCGTCGCCGGGACTAGCGGGAGAGGGTCCTACAATGAGCAGTTCTTC
- | TRBJ2-2 | TRBV19 | TRBD2 | CASGGLAGARGELFF | TGTGCCAGTGGAGGGCTAGCGGGAGCAAGGGGGGAGCTGTTTTTT
once | TRBJ1-3 | TRBV4-2 | - | CASSSGSGNTIYF | TGTGCCAGCAGTTCAGGCTCTGGAAACACCATATATTTT
- | TRBJ2-3 | TRBV6-5 | TRBD2 | CASSPDLAAPVTQYF | TGTGCCAGCAGCCCCGATCTAGCGGCCCCGGTTACGCAGTATTTT
- | TRBJ2-6 | TRBV25-1 | TRBD1 | CASSDDRGYSGANVLTF | TGTGCCAGCAGTGATGACAGGGGATATTCTGGGGCCAACGTCCTGACTTTC
few | TRBJ2-7 | TRBV7-9 | - | CASSLNMQGGEQYF | TGTGCCAGCAGCTTAAACATGCAGGGGGGCGAGCAGTACTTC
once | TRBJ2-6 | TRBV28 | - | CASRQTVSSGANVLTF | TGTGCCAGCAGGCAGACAGTTAGCTCTGGGGCCAACGTCCTGACTTTC
- | TRBJ2-7 | TRBV7-2 | TRBD1 | CASSSVTGAGEQYF | TGTGCCAGCAGCTCTGTGACAGGGGCCGGCGAGCAGTACTTC
- | TRBJ2-5 | TRBV28 | - | CASSLRETQYF | TGTGCCAGCAGCCTGCGAGAGACCCAGTACTTC
once | TRBJ1-4 | TRBV5-1 | - | CASSSKTGGGVGEKLFF | TGCGCCAGCAGCTCGAAGACAGGAGGAGGAGTTGGGGAAAAACTGTTTTTT
- | TRBJ1-3 | TRBV30 | TRBD1 | CAWQGAHGNTIYF | TGTGCCTGGCAGGGGGCACATGGAAACACCATATATTTT
once | TRBJ1-1 | TRBV5-6 | TRBD1 | CASSSWTGSRGNTEAFF | TGTGCCAGCAGCTCGTGGACAGGGTCTCGGGGTAACACTGAAGCTTTCTTT
once | TRBJ1-1 | TRBV28 | - | CASTPPGARAVTEAFF | TGTGCCAGCACCCCCCCGGGGGCGCGGGCGGTTACTGAAGCTTTCTTT
- | TRBJ2-1 | TRBV7-2 | - | CASSLNYEQFF | TGTGCCAGCAGCCTAAATTATGAGCAGTTCTTC
once | TRBJ2-7 | TRBV27 | - | CASGTRFTEQYF | TGTGCCAGCGGGACACGGTTCACCGAGCAGTACTTC